This TCR beta chain was sequenced during a study of CD8+CD57+ T cells in acquired aplastic anemia. Study results and caveats: Overlap between patients and controls comprised roughly 28 CD8+ CDR3 sequences.

Genomic DNA served as template for TCR beta VDJ and CDR3 profiling. TCRdb itself ran the reads through MiXCR, one entry per CDR3 protein. Of approximately 300,000 distinct CDR3 sequences detected, approximately 57% appear once; the ten largest clones hold under 1.5%. All sequencing subjects had displayed CD8+CD57+ cell expansion on flow cytometry. For this clonotype: Its antigen is undetermined.

Deletions cut 1 base from V and 7 bases from J, with 7 bases between. Germline CDR1 and CDR2: MGHRA and YSYEKL. There are 12 residues in the CDR3. The rearrangement joins TRBV4-1 to TRBJ1-2, with unresolved D. The receptor's source is a human donor with aplastic anemia. The sample comprised sorted CD4+, CD8+, or CD8+CD57+ T cells (not recorded which) from PBMCs. CDR3 DNA: TGCGCCAGCAGCCAAGGATGGAGTGGCTACACCTTC. Protein sequence: CASSQGWSGYTF.